This TCR beta chain appears in the sequencing data of a study of identical twins (dated by TCRdb to the mid-2010s). For the wider study: The study deep-sequenced TCR alpha and beta repertoires from monozygotic twins, unrelated adults of various ages and cord blood to test whether fetal clonotypes persist. Replicate twin experiments were performed at different times using different library preparation protocols to rule out contamination.

Beyond this particular receptor, the publication reports: Invariant T cells such as MAIT and iNKT could partly confound zero-insertion analyses, although diverse VJ usage argued against such confounding for most clonotypes. Abundant cord blood beta clonotypes carried fewer insertions; young adult naive repertoires showed a weaker similar trend, while memory repertoires showed none. Compared with coincidental sharing between unrelated individuals, out-of-frame TCR alpha sequences shared between twins showed an excess of sequences with low generation probability. Out-of-frame TCR alpha sharing in monozygotic twins was systematically underestimated by recombination models, whereas sharing between unrelated individuals was in agreement with the recombination models. Excess twin sharing in beta out-of-frame sequences was weaker because fewer shared sequences lowered the signal-to-noise ratio. Because the same donors could not be followed over many years, the conclusions relied on cross-sectional statistical analysis.

Receptors were amplified or captured by 5' RACE. The sequencer listed for this sample is Illumina HiSeq 2000. A universal primer binding site was added through template switching, and the final cDNA carried a unique molecular identifier so that TCR cDNA molecules could be counted accurately. Specific primers in the conserved constant-segment region were used to synthesize first-strand cDNA for TCR alpha and beta chains. To control for contamination, each cDNA library was double barcoded with a SMART-Mk sample barcode plus Illumina barcodes. TruSeq adapter sequences along with Illumina sample barcodes were introduced in two successive PCR steps. Sequencing of the TCR alpha and beta cDNA libraries was done on the Illumina HiSeq platform using custom primers. As for the original processing: Unique molecular identifiers were extracted from raw reads with MiGEC, and CDR3 positions were determined with MiXCR. For each individual, recombination models were inferred using an EM algorithm with the repgenHMM and IGoR tools. The tcR package in R was used for shared clonotype analysis, with sharing normalized by the product of cloneset sizes. To study raw recombination without the effects of thymic and clonal selection, out-of-frame nonproductive sequences were analyzed. TCRdb reanalyzed the raw reads on its own, using fastp at Q25 for trimming and MiXCR for clone calling, and kept in-frame beta chains. Every entry covers one CDR3 protein and lists the most common genes and DNA from its rows. The V and J calls here are based on TCRdb, not the publication. The sample table shows under 300,000 distinct CDR3 sequences, and roughly 13% are seen once. The ten top clones hold 4% to 5% of the sample.

Notes on this clonotype: The clone's antigen remains unknown. Per-nucleotide qualities are absent, and no much larger clonotype sits a single base away.

Only healthy Caucasian donors were included. Three pairs of female monozygotic twins, all aged roughly 18 to 30 years, made up the twin cohort. Miltenyi CD45RO+ enrichment and human naive T-cell isolation kits were used to isolate memory (CD45RO+) and naive T cells from PBMC. V and J are truncated by 3 bases and 0 bases respectively, leaving an intervening sequence of 9 bases. Spanning cysteine to phenylalanine, the CDR3 consists of 15 amino acids. CDR3 DNA only is kept here, 45 bases in frame from base 1. The germline V gene sets CDR1 to MRHNA and CDR2 to SNTAGT. These data are also associated with another study on yellow fever vaccine responses in identical twins. The second publication reports: The T cell response to vaccination in identical twins was reported by the authors to appear partly convergent and partly personalized. Focusing on identical twins, the study followed the T cell clones that responded to the vaccine, and did so with precision.

The chain is assembled from TRBV6-4 and TRBJ2-1; the D gene identity is not certain. Sequencing input: memory (CD45RO+) T cells sorted from blood. The sample's cell subset or site, from its label and the paper: CD45RO+ enriched T cells. This clonotype was sampled from a young woman in good health. The base sequence is TGTGCCAGCAGTGAACGGATCAGCTCCTACAATGAGCAGTTCTTC. Its translation is CASSERISSYNEQFF.